This T cell receptor beta chain originates from a study of blood T cell repertoires in COVID-19. About the study: Some COVID-19 samples were acute and others convalescent; all came from the United States, Italy and Spain.

Original data processing: Reference gene primer amplification gave estimated nucleated cell counts. The assay was immunoSEQ multiplex PCR, and TCRdb's table has in-frame clones only and misses some. The DNA was the basis for D and trimming; V, J and clone size are from that table. Of roughly 320,000 clones detected, about 87% appear once; the ten largest clones hold approximately 6.5%. Germline V CDR1 and CDR2: SGHAT, FQNNGV. This CDR3 has 15 residues. Trimming removed 3 bases from V and 5 bases from J; junction bases left unmatched: 8. V gene TRBV11-2 combines with J gene TRBJ2-5; 8 nucleotides align to TRBD1. The source material was peripheral blood. The sequence was collected from a woman between 50 and 59 years old with COVID-19, enrolled during active disease. This CDR3 is CASSFATRQGETQYF. In nucleotides, the CDR3 is TGTGCCAGCAGCTTCGCAACAAGACAGGGGGAGACCCAGTACTTC.